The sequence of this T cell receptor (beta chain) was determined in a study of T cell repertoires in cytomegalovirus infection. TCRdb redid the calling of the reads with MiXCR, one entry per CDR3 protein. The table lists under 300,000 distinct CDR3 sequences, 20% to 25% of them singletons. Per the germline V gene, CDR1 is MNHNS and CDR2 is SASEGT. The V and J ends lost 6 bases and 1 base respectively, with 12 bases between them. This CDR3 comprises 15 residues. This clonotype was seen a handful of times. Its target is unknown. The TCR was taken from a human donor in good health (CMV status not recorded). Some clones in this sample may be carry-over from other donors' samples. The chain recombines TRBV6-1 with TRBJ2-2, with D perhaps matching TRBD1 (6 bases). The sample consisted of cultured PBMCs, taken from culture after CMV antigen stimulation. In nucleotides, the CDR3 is TGTGCCAGCAGCCGTGGACAGCGGAACACCGGGGAGCTGTTTTTT. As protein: CASSRGQRNTGELFF.